This TCR beta chain emerged from a study of blood T cell repertoires in COVID-19. Per the study methods: Nucleated cell counts were estimated from reference gene primer amplification. Produced via immunoSEQ multiplex PCR; TCRdb's table is partial and in-frame only. That table furnishes V, J and clone size, whereas the DNA furnished D and trimming. The data show roughly 350,000 clones, roughly 90% seen once. Germline values: CDR1 SGHRS, CDR2 YFSETQ. The CDR3 is 18 amino acids. J gave up 5 bases and V 4 bases, and 10 bases lay outside the gene matches. Those who participated ranged in age from roughly 18 to 90 years and resided in under 25 US areas.

The clonotype originates from a woman in her 30s who had recovered from COVID-19. The chain recombines TRBV5-1 with TRBJ2-2; 14 bases align to TRBD2. Sequencing was performed on PBMCs or T cells enriched from blood (not recorded which). CDR3 sequence (DNA): TGCGCCAGCAGCGCGCGGACTAGCGGGAGGCCGGGGACCGGGGAGCTGTTTTTT. Translating it yields CASSARTSGRPGTGELFF.